The clone carrying this T cell receptor beta chain is labeled medium-sized. The target antigen is unknown. This record belongs to a study of circulating CD8 cells and anti-PD-1 response in melanoma. General observations from the study: Subset repertoires were largely private at M1, with under 7.5% shared. Diversity ranked highest in DNEG and lowest in TIGIT subsets.

The QIAseq Immune Repertoire TCR panel built the libraries from around 15 ng of total RNA. TCRdb analysed the reads with MiXCR anew, one entry per CDR3 protein. Altogether around 2,400 distinct CDR3 sequences are present, 7.9% being singletons, with the ten largest covering 2.5% to 3.5%. Sorting of live CD3+CD8+TCRalphabeta+ cells by PD-1 and/or TIGIT gave four subsets. This receptor was obtained from a human donor with melanoma. Here the sequenced sample was CD8+ T cells from PBMCs, taken at baseline or after one month of anti-PD-1 therapy (not recorded which).

This CDR3 reads CASSRGIDNTEAFF. The CDR3, as DNA: TGCGCCAGCAGCAGGGGAATCGATAACACTGAAGCTTTCTTT. This chain connects TRBV4-1 to TRBJ1-1, with D possibly matching TRBD1 (5 bases). The CDR3 loop spans 14 amino acids. V gave up 5 bases and J gave up 2 bases, with 12 bases separating them. Germline assignment: CDR1 MGHRA and CDR2 YSYEKL.